The 17 T cell receptor beta chains reported below all come from one sample, sequenced in a study of blood T cells in healthy people across ages. Primers used in a second PCR of about 7 to 11 cycles were a sample-barcoded 5' primer and a J-beta primer mix. TCRdb reprocessed the 5' RACE reads via MiXCR and lists one record per CDR3 protein. The sample has roughly 680,000 distinct CDR3 sequences; around 49% are singletons. The sequenced material came from blood. The receptor source for this set is a woman aged 55-69 years in good health.

V is TRBV12-3 or TRBV12-4 and J is TRBJ2-5; D may correspond to TRBD1 or TRBD2 (5 bases each). The V gene lost 6 bases and the J gene lost 0 bases, with 11 bases spanning the gap. The CDR3 is 14 amino acids. CDR3: CASRRGTNQETQYF. Here the CDR3 DNA reads TGTGCCAGCAGACGAGGGACCAACCAAGAGACCCAGTACTTC.

CDR3 in DNA: TGTGCCAGCATACTAGGGGGCTTCTCCTACAATGAGCAGTTCTTC. Residues: CASILGGFSYNEQFF. The V and J genes are TRBV7-9 and TRBJ2-1; TRBD1 matches 7 bases. Germline-derived CDR1 and CDR2 are SEHNR and FQNEAQ (reference sequence). V lost 7 bases and J lost 0; bases outside the gene matches: 6. The length of the CDR3 is 15 residues.

This clonotype has just a few counts. The CDR3 here is CSARPGTSGSEQFF. In DNA form, the CDR3 reads TGCAGTGCTAGGCCCGGGACTAGCGGTTCTGAGCAGTTCTTC. This chain uses TRBV20-1 with TRBJ2-1, with 11 bases that match TRBD2. The CDR3 totals 14 residues. CDR1 and CDR2 from the germline V gene are DFQATT and SNEGSKA (reference sequence). Trimming took 3 bases from V and 9 from J; bases not matched to a gene: 7.

CDR3 residues: CASSHWGDGANVLTF. In DNA form, the CDR3 reads TGTGCCAGCAGCCACTGGGGGGACGGGGCCAACGTCCTGACTTTC. The rearrangement links TRBV3-1 to TRBJ2-6; D possibly corresponds to TRBD2 (6 bases). Trimming cost V 3 bases and J 4 bases, with 10 bases left between them. CDR3 length: 15 residues. CDR1 and CDR2 (germline): LGHDT, YNNKEL (reference sequence).

The chain couples TRBV6-2 or TRBV6-3 to TRBJ2-1; D ambiguous. Germline V gives CDR1 MNHEY, CDR2 SVGEGT. V lost 4 bases to trimming and J lost 4 bases, with 11 bases between them. The CDR3 contains 14 residues. CDR3 bases: TGTGCCAGCAGTTTAGCACTGAATTACAATGAGCAGTTCTTC. Translation gives CASSLALNYNEQFF.

This clonotype has only a few counts. Here the CDR3 reads CASSQNLGQHNQPQHF. The CDR3 DNA follows: TGTGCCAGCAGCCAAAACCTAGGACAACACAATCAGCCCCAGCATTTT. V usage is TRBV4-2 and J usage is TRBJ1-5; a weak D match, TRBD1 (5 bases). The CDR3 has 16 residues. Trimming shortened V by 2 bases and J by 3 bases, and 14 bases separated the two germline ends. Germline V CDR1 and CDR2: LGHNA, YNFKEQ.

Remarks on this clonotype: Given a much more abundant clone one base away, this may be a read error. V is TRBV12-3 or TRBV12-4 and J is TRBJ1-2; D uncertain. The V end was cut by 1 base, the J end by 0 bases, with 6 bases between. This CDR3 comprises 14 residues. CDR3 protein: CASSLEVTNYGYTF. In DNA, the CDR3 is TGTGCCAGCAGTTTAGAGGTCACTAACTATGGCTACACCTTC.

Only a few counts were recorded for this clonotype. This chain's CDR3 is CSAIPGGDYNEQFF. The CDR3 DNA follows: TGCAGTGCCATACCAGGGGGGGATTACAATGAGCAGTTCTTC. The gene calls are TRBV20-1 and TRBJ2-1; the D gene could be TRBD1 or TRBD2 (7 bases each). Germline V lookup: CDR1 DFQATT, CDR2 SNEGSKA (reference sequence). Trimming stripped 6 bases from V and 4 bases from J, with 16 bases between. This CDR3 spans 14 amino acids.

The V call is TRBV7-6, the J call TRBJ2-1, with TRBD2 matching over 9 bases. V lost 4 bases to trimming and J lost 7 bases; unmatched junction nucleotides: 11. Germline V lookup: CDR1 SGHVS, CDR2 FNYEAQ. CDR3 length: 16 residues. CDR3 DNA sequence: TGTGCCAGCAGCTCCCAAGCGGGAGGCGCCCCTAATGAGCAGTTCTTC. Translated, it gives CASSSQAGGAPNEQFF.

This clonotype was found a few times. The rearrangement joins TRBV20-1 to TRBJ2-1, with 7 bases identical to TRBD1. The V segment lost 2 bases and the J segment 2 bases; nucleotides outside the gene matches: 6. From germline, CDR1 is DFQATT and CDR2 SNEGSKA (reference sequence). The CDR3 runs to 15 residues. CDR3 sequence (DNA): TGCAGTGCTAGACCCTTGACAGGGACCTACAATGAGCAGTTCTTC. Protein: CSARPLTGTYNEQFF.

V gene TRBV6-5 combines with J gene TRBJ2-3; D is ambiguous. Trimming took off 4 bases at V and 2 bases at J, with 13 bases between the two ends. This CDR3 spans 15 amino acids. CDR1 and CDR2 (germline): MNHEY, SVGAGI. CDR3 protein: CASSLSGFLTDTQYF. As DNA, the CDR3 is TGTGCCAGCAGTTTATCCGGGTTTCTCACAGATACGCAGTATTTT.

The CDR3 reads CASSSGPGQGVDEQYF. CDR3 nucleotides: TGTGCCAGCAGCTCTGGGCCGGGACAGGGAGTCGATGAGCAGTACTTC. The chain carries TRBV11-3 and TRBJ2-5; 9 bases fit TRBD1. The CDR3 runs 16 residues. Germline V lookup: CDR1 SGHNT, CDR2 YENEEA. The trim removed 4 bases at V and 11 bases at J, leaving 17 bases unmatched.

This clonotype was found once. The chain recombines TRBV7-8 with TRBJ2-1, with no clear D. The germline CDR1 and CDR2 sequences are SGHVS and FQNEAQ. This CDR3 is 12 amino acids long. The V end was cut by 6 bases, the J end by 15 bases, with 18 bases between. CDR3 in DNA: TGTGCCAGCAGGAGTCCGCCCTCCATACGGTTCTTC. It is translated as CASRSPPSIRFF. Full variable domain (remainder filled in from reference TRBV7-8 and TRBJ2-1): GAGVSQSPRYKVAKRGQDVALRCDPISGHVSLFWYQQALGQGPEFLTYFQNEAQLDKSGLPSDRFFAERPEGSVSTLKIQRTQQEDSAVYLCASRSPPSIRFFGPGTRLTVL.

This clonotype was seen only a few times. V usage is TRBV5-1 and J usage is TRBJ1-4; D may be TRBD1 (5 bases). Per the germline V gene, CDR1 is SGHRS and CDR2 is YFSETQ. V was cut by 5 bases and J by 3 bases, with 17 bases left in between. The CDR3 contains 16 residues. The CDR3 here is CASRAQGASSNEKLFF. As DNA, the CDR3 is TGCGCCAGCAGAGCCCAGGGTGCGTCGTCTAATGAAAAACTGTTTTTT. The variable domain in full, completed from reference TRBV5-1 and TRBJ1-4, reads KAGVTQTPRYLIKTRGQQVTLSCSPISGHRSVSWYQQTPGQGLQFLFEYFSETQRNKGNFPGRFSGRQFSNSRSEMNVSTLELGDSALYLCASRAQGASSNEKLFFGSGTQLSVL.

The CDR3: CSAGLPGQEKLFF. The CDR3 region has the DNA TGCAGTGCCGGGCTCCCCGGTCAGGAAAAACTGTTTTTT. The chain employs TRBV20-1 and TRBJ1-4; unclear D gene. The CDR3 sequence is 13 residues long. The V end was cut by 6 bases, the J end by 8 bases, with 16 bases between. The germline gives CDR1 DFQATT, CDR2 SNEGSKA (reference sequence).

This clonotype appeared a few times. The chain combines TRBV29-1 with TRBJ1-1; possibly TRBD1 for D (5 bases). The V gene lost 6 bases and the J gene lost 0 bases, with 11 bases spanning the gap. Germline CDR1 reads SQVTM; CDR2 reads ANQGSEA. The CDR3 is 13 residues long. CDR3 protein: CSVAGRLNTEAFF. The CDR3 bases are TGCAGCGTCGCGGGACGGTTGAACACTGAAGCTTTCTTT.

As DNA, the CDR3 is TGTGCCAGCAGCTTAGCTTCAGGCTTTGCGCAGCCCCAGCATTTT. Protein sequence: CASSLASGFAQPQHF. The chain is built from TRBV7-2 and TRBJ1-5; no firm D call. CDR1 and CDR2 from the germline V gene are SGHTA and FQGNSA. V was clipped by 0 bases and J by 7 bases, with 13 bases between them. The CDR3 spans 15 residues.